This TCR beta chain was identified in a study of blood T cell repertoires in COVID-19. The wider study: Material from acute and convalescent COVID-19 was sourced from the United States, Italy and Spain. Sources were T cells, B-cell-depleted T cells, or PBMCs; the material itself was cDNA or gDNA.

Clinical history as reported by participants underpinned cohort assignment. The recovered donors of Cohort 3 showed two negative PCRs, clearance, or symptom resolution. The CDR3 length is 13 residues. Between the trimmed V and J ends, which lost 8 bases and 3 bases, there was a span of 11 bases. CDR1 and CDR2 from the germline V gene are SGHTA and FQGNSA. Profiling relied on immunoSEQ multiplex PCR, and the TCRdb table lists in-frame clones only, not all of them. The table lists approximately 270,000 clones, 80% to 90% of them singletons, with around 2% in the top ten. The clonotype comes from a woman aged 45-59 years who had recovered from COVID-19. This rearrangement joins TRBV7-2 to TRBJ2-1, with unresolved D. Sequenced input: PBMCs or T cells enriched from blood (not recorded which). The CDR3 spells CASLPGFYNEQFF. The CDR3 DNA sequence: TGTGCCAGCCTTCCCGGTTTCTACAATGAGCAGTTCTTC.